This T cell receptor (beta chain) emerged from a study of shared clonotypes between healthy human individuals. Data came from immunoSEQ multiplex PCR; TCRdb stores just in-frame clones and leaves some out. The table includes 2 million to 3 million clones, more than 80% detected once. This clone was seen only a few times. A CD45RA+ naive subset and a CD45RA-negative memory subset were split from CD4+ cells. Trimming stripped 0 bases from V and 0 bases from J, with 6 bases between. This CDR3 is 15 amino acids long. Germline assignment: CDR1 LGHNA and CDR2 YSLEER. Sequenced: naive CD4+ T cells sorted from blood. Described subset: CD45RA+ positively selected. The TCR originated in a man aged 18 to 30 in good health. The V gene is TRBV4-3, the J gene TRBJ1-3; D is ambiguous. The CDR3 sequence is CASSQDPSSGNTIYF. CDR3 nucleotide sequence: TGCGCCAGCAGCCAAGACCCCAGCTCTGGAAACACCATATATTTT.